This T cell receptor (beta chain) was sequenced for a study of blood T cell repertoires in COVID-19. Trimming at V came to 4 bases and at J to 4 bases, leaving 13 bases not matched to a gene. There are 17 residues in the CDR3. The V gene's germline CDR1 is SGHNT and CDR2 YYREEE (reference sequence). Grouping used clinical history reported by participants in a survey and questionnaire. Profiling relied on immunoSEQ multiplex PCR, and the TCRdb table lists in-frame clones only, not all of them. The sample yields about 330,000 clones, 80% to 90% seen once. What was sequenced was PBMCs or T cells enriched from blood (not recorded which). This rearrangement joins TRBV5-4 to TRBJ2-2; 7 bases map to TRBD1. The sequence derives from a man aged 30 to 45 who had recovered from COVID-19. The CDR3 loop is CASSPPNRGSGTGELFF. As DNA, the CDR3 is TGTGCCAGCAGCCCTCCGAACAGGGGATCGGGCACCGGGGAGCTGTTTTTT. The whole variable domain, filled in from reference TRBV5-4 and TRBJ2-2, reads ETGVTQSPTHLIKTRGQQVTLRCSSQSGHNTVSWYQQALGQGPQFIFQYYREEENGRGNFPPRFSGLQFPNYSSELNVNALELDDSALYLCASSPPNRGSGTGELFFGEGSRLTVL.